This is a list of T cell receptor beta chains from one sample in a study of T cells in Graves' hyperthyroidism and ophthalmopathy. TCRdb reanalysed the multiplex PCR reads using MiXCR and keeps one entry per CDR3 protein. The sample consists of around 400,000 distinct CDR3 sequences, around 25% of them appearing once. Sequenced material: blood. The receptors were gathered from a man aged 50 or older with Graves' hyperthyroidism. Each CDR3 is given with its conserved first and last residue. A D gene is named only where the DNA matches it firmly. Part of the rows lack a size; the others show once, few, many or a class for expanded clones.

few,TRBV20-1,TRBJ2-5,TRBD2,TGCAGTGCTAGGGTCCTAGCGGGAGTAGGGGAGACCCAGTACTTC,CSARVLAGVGETQYF
few,TRBV6-1,TRBJ1-5,.,TGTGCCAGCAGTGACTGGACTGATAGCAATCAGCCCCAGCATTTT,CASSDWTDSNQPQHF
few,TRBV20-1,TRBJ2-5,TRBD2,TGCAGTGCTTTAGGTCCTAGCGGGACTTTCTCCGAGACCCAGTACTTC,CSALGPSGTFSETQYF
few,TRBV5-1,TRBJ2-5,TRBD1,TGCGCCAGCAGCCTACAGGGGGCTAAGGAAGAGACCCAGTACTTC,CASSLQGAKEETQYF
.,TRBV7-9,TRBJ2-1,.,TGTGCCAGCAGCCCAACCGTGGATGAGCAGTTCTTC,CASSPTVDEQFF
many,TRBV11-2,TRBJ2-4,.,.,CASSLTFGTTLAKNIQYF
.,TRBV18,TRBJ1-3,.,TGTGCCAGCTCACCACCGGGACAAGTCTTTGGAAACACCATATATTTT,CASSPPGQVFGNTIYF
few,TRBV7-9,TRBJ1-2,TRBD1,TGTGCCAGCAGCTTTTTCCCGCCGGGACAGGGGAATTATGGCTACACCTTC,CASSFFPPGQGNYGYTF
few,TRBV18,TRBJ2-1,.,TGTGCCAGCTCACCTTTGGGGAGCTCCTACAATGAGCAGTTCTTC,CASSPLGSSYNEQFF
.,TRBV27,TRBJ2-7,.,TGTGCCAGCAGCCGAGGGACATCCTCCTACGAGCAGTACTTC,CASSRGTSSYEQYF
.,TRBV18,TRBJ2-3,.,TGTGCCAGCTCACTCAGGCCTAGCACAGATACGCAGTATTTT,CASSLRPSTDTQYF
few,TRBV20-1,TRBJ2-7,.,TGCAGTGCTAGGGCCCAGGGGGCACTAGCGGCCCACGAGCAGTACTTC,CSARAQGALAAHEQYF
many,TRBV20-1,TRBJ2-1,.,TGCAGTGCTAGTTCCTCAACTCCGGACTCCTACAATGAGCAGTTCTTC,CSASSSTPDSYNEQFF
many,TRBV2,TRBJ2-3,TRBD1,TGTGCCAGCAGTGCGACAGGGGGCAAGACAGATACGCAGTATTTT,CASSATGGKTDTQYF
few,TRBV12-5,TRBJ2-3,.,TGTGCTAGTGGTAACCCGGACTTTGAGGTCGATACGCAGTATTTT,CASGNPDFEVDTQYF
few,TRBV20-1,TRBJ2-1,TRBD2,TGCAGTGCTAAAAGTCTAGCGGGAGGCCGTAGTTGGGAGCAGTTCTTC,CSAKSLAGGRSWEQFF
few,TRBV19,TRBJ2-6,TRBD2,TGTGCCAGTAGGCGGACTAGCGGAGCTGGGGCCAACGTCCTGACTTTC,CASRRTSGAGANVLTF
.,TRBV12-5,TRBJ2-2,.,TGTGCTAGTGGTCCGCAGGGGCCCGGCGGGGAGCTGTTTTTT,CASGPQGPGGELFF
few,TRBV12-3/TRBV12-4,TRBJ2-1,TRBD2,TGTGCCAGCAGGCCCCCGGGACTAGCGATAGACGAGCAGTTCTTC,CASRPPGLAIDEQFF
many,TRBV5-1,TRBJ2-1,TRBD2,TGCGCCAGCAGCTTGGCCTTGGCTAGCGGATACAATGAGCAGTTCTTC,CASSLALASGYNEQFF
many,TRBV28,TRBJ2-7,.,TGTGCCAGCAGCTTGACGTATGAGCAGTACTTC,CASSLTYEQYF
many,TRBV6-9,TRBJ2-7,.,TGTGCCAGCAGTTATTTGACAGCGGGTCGGGACGAGCAGTACTTC,CASSYLTAGRDEQYF
.,TRBV27,TRBJ2-7,.,TGTGCCAGCAGTTTAAAGGGCACGAACTACGAGCAGTACTTC,CASSLKGTNYEQYF
.,TRBV2,TRBJ2-7,TRBD2,TGTGCCAGCAGGGGGCTAGCGGCGGGAGCTAACGAGCAGTACTTC,CASRGLAAGANEQYF
few,TRBV11-3,TRBJ2-4,.,TGTGCCAGCAGCCCGGACAGCAGAAACATTCAGTACTTC,CASSPDSRNIQYF
many,TRBV27,TRBJ2-2,.,TGTGCCAGCAGTGCAACCCGACCCGAGCGGAGCTACACCGGGGAGCTGTTTTTT,CASSATRPERSYTGELFF
.,TRBV30,TRBJ2-3,TRBD2,TGTGCCTGGAGCCAACTAGCGGTCAGCACAGATACGCAGTATTTT,CAWSQLAVSTDTQYF
few,TRBV6-2/TRBV6-3,TRBJ2-3,.,TGTGCCAGCCTGGACAGCGATACGCAGTATTTT,CASLDSDTQYF
many,TRBV11-2,TRBJ2-1,.,TGTGCCAGCAGCCCCGGACTCAAGATCAGCAGATACAATGAGCAGTTCTTC,CASSPGLKISRYNEQFF
.,TRBV7-3,TRBJ1-1,TRBD1,TGTGCCAGCAGCTTCGGGACAGGGGGCGTATTCACTGAAGCTTTCTTT,CASSFGTGGVFTEAFF
few,TRBV3-1,TRBJ1-4,.,TGTGCCAGCAGCCAAGCCGGATTTCGATATGCAAAACTGTTTTTT,CASSQAGFRYAKLFF
.,TRBV18,TRBJ2-1,.,TGTGCCAGCTCACCAGGCGGGACCTACGCCTACAATGAGCAGTTCTTC,CASSPGGTYAYNEQFF
few,TRBV7-9,TRBJ2-5,TRBD2,TGTGCCAGCAGCCACGCGGGGGGGACCCAGTACTTC,CASSHAGGTQYF
.,TRBV10-3,TRBJ1-2,TRBD1,TGTGCCATCAGTGAGGGGACAGGGGGCGCTTCGTATGGCTACACCTTC,CAISEGTGGASYGYTF
many,TRBV7-9,TRBJ2-7,TRBD1,TGTGCCAGCAGCTTCGACAGGGGACCCTACGAGCAGTACTTC,CASSFDRGPYEQYF
many,TRBV5-1,TRBJ1-1,.,TGCGCCAGCAGCTCGGGACCCGGGACTGAAGCTTTCTTT,CASSSGPGTEAFF
.,TRBV5-1,TRBJ2-5,.,TGCGCCAGCAGCTTGAGGACACCGTACCAAGAGACCCAGTACTTC,CASSLRTPYQETQYF
.,TRBV12-3/TRBV12-4,TRBJ2-2,.,TGTGCCAGCATCCCCGGATACACCGGGGAGCTGTTTTTT,CASIPGYTGELFF
few,TRBV19,TRBJ1-2,TRBD1,TGTGCCAGTAACCGAGGGGGCGATGGCTACACCTTC,CASNRGGDGYTF
few,TRBV5-1,TRBJ2-7,TRBD1,TGCGCCAGCAGCTTGGAGACAGGGGGCTTATCCGAGCAGTACTTC,CASSLETGGLSEQYF
many,TRBV7-2,TRBJ2-2,.,TGTGCCAGCAGCTTAGATAACCGCGGGGAGCTGTTTTTT,CASSLDNRGELFF
few,TRBV5-1,TRBJ2-7,TRBD1,TGCGCCAGCAGCGGTGAGCAGGGGGCCAACGAGCAGTACTTC,CASSGEQGANEQYF
.,TRBV2,TRBJ2-2,TRBD1,TGTGCCAGCAGAAAATACGGACAGGGGGCAAACACCGGGGAGCTGTTTTTT,CASRKYGQGANTGELFF
.,TRBV7-6,TRBJ2-1,TRBD2,TGTGCCAGCAGCTTAGAAGGGACTAGCGGGAGGCCTTCCTACAATGAGCAGTTCTTC,CASSLEGTSGRPSYNEQFF
.,TRBV5-6,TRBJ1-2,.,TGTGCCAGCACCCTTTGGCAGGTCGGAAACTATGGCTACACCTTC,CASTLWQVGNYGYTF
many,TRBV12-3/TRBV12-4,TRBJ2-1,TRBD2,TGTGCCAGCAGTTCTAGCGGGAGTTTACATGAGCAGTTCTTC,CASSSSGSLHEQFF
few,TRBV19,TRBJ1-5,.,TGTGCCAGTAGTCTGGTGTTGAGCAATCAGCCCCAGCATTTT,CASSLVLSNQPQHF
few,TRBV11-2,TRBJ1-3,.,TGTGCCAGCAGCGGTGTGGCGGGGGCGCCAGGAAACACCATATATTTT,CASSGVAGAPGNTIYF
.,TRBV30,TRBJ2-1,.,TGTGCCCAAAGACCGGGACACAGAAGTAATGAGCAGTTCTTC,CAQRPGHRSNEQFF
many,TRBV7-8,TRBJ2-3,.,TGTGCCAGCAGCCTACCTCAACGCACAGATACGCAGTATTTT,CASSLPQRTDTQYF
.,TRBV6-1,TRBJ1-1,TRBD1,TGTGCCAGCCAAAAAGGGGGCCAGCATCTGAACACTGAAGCTTTCTTT,CASQKGGQHLNTEAFF
many,TRBV18,TRBJ2-1,.,TGTGCCAGCTCACCACAAGGGGGTTCCAATGAGCAGTTCTTC,CASSPQGGSNEQFF
.,TRBV5-1,TRBJ2-7,.,TGCGCCAGCAGCTTAGGACAGTTCTCCTACGAGCAGTACTTC,CASSLGQFSYEQYF
.,TRBV12-3/TRBV12-4,TRBJ1-1,.,TGTGCCAGCAGTTTGGGACTGACCGCAGTAAACACTGAAGCTTTCTTT,CASSLGLTAVNTEAFF
many,TRBV11-3,TRBJ2-1,.,TGTGCCAGCAGCTTAGCGACTAGGAGGGGGAATGAGCAGTTCTTC,CASSLATRRGNEQFF